This T cell receptor (beta chain) was profiled in a study of PD-1 blockade in classical Hodgkin lymphoma. The time point is: cycle 4 day 1 (C4D1), after around six weeks of nivolumab. Each and every patient relapsed after autologous stem cell transplantation, and patients got differing brentuximab vedotin exposure. TCRdb's table, derived via immunoSEQ multiplex PCR, lists solely in-frame clones and lacks some. The sample has 35,000 to 50,000 clones, 60% to 70% seen once. This CDR3 has 16 amino acids. CDR1 is MGHRA, CDR2 YSYEKL, per germline. Trimming took 1 base from V and 4 from J; bases not matched to a gene: 7.

The receptor comes from a human donor with classical Hodgkin lymphoma. The sequencing here drew on peripheral blood mononuclear cells (PBMCs), taken before the fourth cycle of nivolumab. This chain links TRBV4-1 with TRBJ1-5; 7 nucleotides match TRBD1. The CDR3 loop reads CASSQGGDRRNQPQHF. In DNA form, the CDR3 reads TGCGCCAGCAGCCAAGGGGGGGACAGAAGAAATCAGCCCCAGCATTTT.